The T cell receptor (beta chain) described here comes from a study of blood T cell repertoires in COVID-19. On the study more broadly: From T cells, B-cell-depleted T cells, or PBMCs came the material, which was cDNA or gDNA.

In germline, CDR1 is LNHDA, CDR2 SQIVND (reference sequence). Trimming pared 3 bases from V and 10 bases from J, leaving 7 bases between. This CDR3 region has 11 residues. Authors' data handling: Estimates of nucleated cell counts were drawn from the amplification of reference gene primers. TCRdb keeps only in-frame clones here, not all; method: immunoSEQ multiplex PCR. That table supplies the V and J calls and clone size; D and trimming were determined from the DNA. The sample includes approximately 69,000 clones, approximately 80% of them seen just once. Sequencing input: peripheral blood. The chain couples TRBV19 to TRBJ2-1, with a possible D match to TRBD2 (5 bases). This receptor was obtained from a man in his forties or fifties with COVID-19, enrolled during active disease. For the CDR3, the DNA is TGTGCCAGTAGTATTGAGGGCGAGCAGTTCTTC. Protein product: CASSIEGEQFF.